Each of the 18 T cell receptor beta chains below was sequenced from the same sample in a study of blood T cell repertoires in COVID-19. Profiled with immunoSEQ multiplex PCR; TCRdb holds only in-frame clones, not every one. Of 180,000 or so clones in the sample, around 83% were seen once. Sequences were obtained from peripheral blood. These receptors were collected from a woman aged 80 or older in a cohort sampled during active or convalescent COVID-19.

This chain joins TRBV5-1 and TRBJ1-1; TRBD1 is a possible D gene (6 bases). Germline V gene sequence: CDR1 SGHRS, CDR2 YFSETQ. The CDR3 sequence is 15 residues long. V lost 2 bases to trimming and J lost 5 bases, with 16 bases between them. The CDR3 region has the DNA TGCGCCAGCAGCTTCAGGGGTTCCGGCGAGACTGAAGCTTTCTTT. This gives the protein CASSFRGSGETEAFF.

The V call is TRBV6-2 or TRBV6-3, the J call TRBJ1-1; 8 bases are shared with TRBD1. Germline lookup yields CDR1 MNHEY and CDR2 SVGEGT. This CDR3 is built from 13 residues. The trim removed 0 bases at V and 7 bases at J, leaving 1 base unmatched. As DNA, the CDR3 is TGTGCCAGCAGTTACTCCACAGGGGGTGAAGCTTTCTTT. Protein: CASSYSTGGEAFF.

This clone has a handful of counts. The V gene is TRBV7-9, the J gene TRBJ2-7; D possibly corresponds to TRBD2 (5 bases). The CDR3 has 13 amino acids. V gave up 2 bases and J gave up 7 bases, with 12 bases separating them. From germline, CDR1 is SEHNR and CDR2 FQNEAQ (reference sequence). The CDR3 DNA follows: TGTGCCAGCAGCTTAAGGACGGGAATTGAGCAGTACTTC. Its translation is CASSLRTGIEQYF.

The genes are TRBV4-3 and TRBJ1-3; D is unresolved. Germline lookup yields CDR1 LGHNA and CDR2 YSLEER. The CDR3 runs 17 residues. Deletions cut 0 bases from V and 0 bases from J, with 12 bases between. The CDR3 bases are TGCGCCAGCAGCCAAGATCGCCCAGAAACCTCTGGAAACACCATATATTTT. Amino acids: CASSQDRPETSGNTIYF.

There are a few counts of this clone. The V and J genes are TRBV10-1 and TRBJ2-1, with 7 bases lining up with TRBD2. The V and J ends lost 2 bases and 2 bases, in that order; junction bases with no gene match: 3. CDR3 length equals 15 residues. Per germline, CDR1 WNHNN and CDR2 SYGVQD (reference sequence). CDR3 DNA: TGCGCCAGCAGTGAGAGACTAGCCCCCTACAATGAGCAGTTCTTC. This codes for CASSERLAPYNEQFF.

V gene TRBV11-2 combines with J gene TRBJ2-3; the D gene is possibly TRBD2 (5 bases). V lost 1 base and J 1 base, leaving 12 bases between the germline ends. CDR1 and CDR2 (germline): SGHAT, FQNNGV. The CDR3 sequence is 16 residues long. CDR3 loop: CASSLGGVGGTDTQYF. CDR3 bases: TGTGCCAGCAGCTTAGGGGGAGTTGGCGGCACAGATACGCAGTATTTT.

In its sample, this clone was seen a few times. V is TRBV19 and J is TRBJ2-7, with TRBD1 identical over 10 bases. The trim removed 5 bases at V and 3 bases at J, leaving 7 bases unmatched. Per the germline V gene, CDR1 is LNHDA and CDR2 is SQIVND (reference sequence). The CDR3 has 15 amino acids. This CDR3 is CASSPRDRGHYEQYF. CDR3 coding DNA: TGTGCCAGTAGTCCCCGGGACAGGGGACACTACGAGCAGTACTTC.

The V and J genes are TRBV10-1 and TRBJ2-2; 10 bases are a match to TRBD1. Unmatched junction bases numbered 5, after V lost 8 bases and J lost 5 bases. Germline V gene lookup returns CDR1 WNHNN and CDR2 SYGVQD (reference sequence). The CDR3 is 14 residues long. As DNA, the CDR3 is TGCGCCAGCGGCTCGGGACAGGGGACCGGGGAGCTGTTTTTT. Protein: CASGSGQGTGELFF.

The CDR3 loop reads CAWSSGGYNEQFF. The CDR3 nucleotides read TGTGCCTGGAGTTCGGGGGGCTACAATGAGCAGTTCTTC. The V call is TRBV30, the J call TRBJ2-1; 7 bases match TRBD2. From germline, CDR1 is GTSNPN and CDR2 SVGIG (reference sequence). The CDR3 covers 13 residues. Losses at the gene ends were 2 bases for V and 3 bases for J; bases not matched to a gene: 1.

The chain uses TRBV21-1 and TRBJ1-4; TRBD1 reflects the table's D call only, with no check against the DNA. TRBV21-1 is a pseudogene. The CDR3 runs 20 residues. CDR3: CASSDLRRQPRYATNEKLFF. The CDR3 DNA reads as TGTGCCAGCAGCGACCTCAGGAGACAGCCAAGATATGCAACTAATGAAAAACTGTTTTTT.

The CDR3 protein is CASSYSVGGADTQYF. The DNA of the CDR3 is TGTGCCAGCAGTTACTCCGTAGGGGGCGCAGATACGCAGTATTTT. The chain uses TRBV6-6 and TRBJ2-3; 7 bases match TRBD1. The CDR3 consists of 15 residues. Trimming at V came to 0 bases and at J to 4 bases, leaving 4 bases not matched to a gene. The germline V gene encodes CDR1 MNHNY and CDR2 SVGAGI (reference sequence).

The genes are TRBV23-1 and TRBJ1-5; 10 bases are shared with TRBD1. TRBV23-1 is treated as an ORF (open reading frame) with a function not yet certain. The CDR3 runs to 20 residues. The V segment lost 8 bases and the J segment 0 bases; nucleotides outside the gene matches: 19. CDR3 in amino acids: CASRCPYRDRGPYSNQPQHF. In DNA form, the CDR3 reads TGCGCCAGCCGATGCCCCTACCGGGACAGGGGACCGTATAGCAATCAGCCCCAGCATTTT.

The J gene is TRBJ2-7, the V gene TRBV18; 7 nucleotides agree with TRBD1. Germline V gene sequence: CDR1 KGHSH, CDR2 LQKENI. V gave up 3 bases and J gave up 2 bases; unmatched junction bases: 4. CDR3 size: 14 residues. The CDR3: CASSPDRAAYEQYF. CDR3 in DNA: TGTGCCAGCTCACCCGACAGGGCGGCCTACGAGCAGTACTTC.

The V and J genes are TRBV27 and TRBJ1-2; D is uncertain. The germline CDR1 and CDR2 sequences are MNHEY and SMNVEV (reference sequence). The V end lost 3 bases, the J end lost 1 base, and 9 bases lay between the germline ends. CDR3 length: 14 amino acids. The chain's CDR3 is CASSLLTSNYGYTF. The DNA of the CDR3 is TGTGCCAGCAGTTTGCTTACAAGTAACTATGGCTACACCTTC.

The CDR3 here is CASSPRVPSRLSTDTQYF. CDR3 nucleotides: TGCGCCAGCAGCCCCAGGGTTCCGTCAAGACTTAGCACAGATACGCAGTATTTT. The V gene is TRBV4-3, the J gene TRBJ2-3; D might be TRBD1 (5 bases). V shed 4 bases and J shed 0 bases, with 20 bases lying between them. Germline V gives CDR1 LGHNA, CDR2 YSLEER. The CDR3 contains 18 residues.

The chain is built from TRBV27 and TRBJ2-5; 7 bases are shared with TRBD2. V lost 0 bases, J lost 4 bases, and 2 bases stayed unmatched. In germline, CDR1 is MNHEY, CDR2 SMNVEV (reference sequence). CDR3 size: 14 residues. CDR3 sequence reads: CASSLSSGGETQYF. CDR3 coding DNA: TGTGCCAGCAGTTTATCGTCGGGGGGAGAGACCCAGTACTTC.

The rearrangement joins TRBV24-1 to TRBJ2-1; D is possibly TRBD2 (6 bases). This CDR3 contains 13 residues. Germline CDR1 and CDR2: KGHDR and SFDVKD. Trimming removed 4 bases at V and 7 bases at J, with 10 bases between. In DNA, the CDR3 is TGTGCCACCAGTGACCCGGGGAGGAATGAGCAGTTCTTC. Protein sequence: CATSDPGRNEQFF.

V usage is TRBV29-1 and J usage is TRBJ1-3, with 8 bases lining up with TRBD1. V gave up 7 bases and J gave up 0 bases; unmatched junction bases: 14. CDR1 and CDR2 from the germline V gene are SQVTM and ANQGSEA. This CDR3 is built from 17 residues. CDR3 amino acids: CSAIRPGTGFSGNTIYF. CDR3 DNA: TGCAGCGCTATCCGTCCCGGGACAGGTTTCTCTGGAAACACCATATATTTT.